This entry is about one T cell receptor beta chain. The authors ran a second PCR of roughly 6 to 11 cycles using a sample-barcoded 5' primer and a J-beta primer mix. Samples each returned at least 2.5 million CDR3-containing paired-end reads. Via MiXCR, TCRdb re-called the 5' RACE reads, giving one row per CDR3 protein. The repertoire consists of 710,000 or so distinct CDR3 sequences, with about 32% occurring once and the leading ten covering 15%. Peripheral blood from each donor was collected in a volume of roughly 9.2 milliliters. The data are from a study of blood T cells in healthy people across ages. Germline assignment: CDR1 KGHDR and CDR2 SFDVKD. The CDR3 has 15 amino acids. V lost 3 bases, J lost 0 bases, and 9 bases lay in between.

The TCR comes from a woman at least 80 years old in good health. Specimen: blood. This chain joins TRBV24-1 and TRBJ2-3; D gene uncertain. CDR3 residues: CATSDPSVSTDTQYF. Written as DNA, the CDR3 is TGTGCCACCAGTGATCCCAGCGTAAGCACAGATACGCAGTATTTT.